The 19 T cell receptor beta chains reported below all come from one sample, sequenced in a study of CD8+ T cells in alopecia areata. Indicated treatment: oral pan-JAK inhibitor, 5-10 mg twice daily. TCR sequencing used cDNA made by reverse transcription of extracted RNA. Produced via immunoSEQ multiplex PCR; TCRdb's table is partial and in-frame only. The sample has fewer than 250,000 clones; 60% to 70% are singletons. This specimen was CD4+ T cells sorted from blood, taken at week 4, from a patient treated with tofacitinib. The receptors derive from a human donor with alopecia areata.

Only one count was recorded for this clone. The V and J genes are TRBV30 and TRBJ2-7; 8 nucleotides match TRBD1. V dropped 2 bases and J dropped 0; count of bases not matched to a gene: 0. Germline V gives CDR1 GTSNPN, CDR2 SVGIG (reference sequence). The CDR3 is 13 amino acids. The CDR3 sequence is CAWSQGASYEQYF. The CDR3 nucleotides read TGTGCCTGGAGTCAGGGGGCCTCCTACGAGCAGTACTTC.

CDR3 DNA sequence: TGCGCCAGCAGCCAAGTGGGAGGGTACAATCAGCCCCAGCATTTT. Its translation: CASSQVGGYNQPQHF. The chain carries TRBV4-1 and TRBJ1-5; no clear D. This CDR3 comprises 15 residues. Per the germline V gene, CDR1 is MGHRA and CDR2 is YSYEKL. V gave up 1 base and J gave up 3 bases, with 10 bases separating them.

The V gene is TRBV7-3, the J gene TRBJ1-1; D unresolved. The V gene's germline CDR1 is SGHTA and CDR2 FQGTGA. With 5 bases removed from V and 1 base from J, the gap between germline ends came to 8 bases. The CDR3 has 13 amino acids. CDR3 bases: TGTGCCAGCAGCCTCCGACAGAACACTGAAGCTTTCTTT. Protein: CASSLRQNTEAFF.

V and J are TRBV5-1 and TRBJ2-2, with 12 bases aligning to TRBD2. This CDR3 comprises 14 residues. The V and J ends lost 6 bases and 5 bases, in that order; junction bases with no gene match: 2. Germline V gene lookup returns CDR1 SGHRS and CDR2 YFSETQ. CDR3 amino acids: CASTGLAGTGELFF. The CDR3 region has the DNA TGCGCCAGCACCGGACTAGCGGGAACCGGGGAGCTGTTTTTT. Supplemented by reference TRBV5-1 and TRBJ2-2, the full variable domain reads KAGVTQTPRYLIKTRGQQVTLSCSPISGHRSVSWYQQTPGQGLQFLFEYFSETQRNKGNFPGRFSGRQFSNSRSEMNVSTLELGDSALYLCASTGLAGTGELFFGEGSRLTVL.

The chain combines TRBV6-5 with TRBJ2-7; D may be TRBD1 or TRBD2 (5 bases each). CDR1 MNHEY and CDR2 SVGAGI come from the germline V gene. This CDR3 has 13 residues. Trimming cost V 7 bases and J 2 bases, with 12 bases left between them. This CDR3 is CASTNGAAYEQYF. The CDR3 nucleotides are TGTGCCAGCACCAACGGGGCAGCCTACGAGCAGTACTTC.

The rearrangement uses TRBV10-3 and TRBJ2-3; possible D gene TRBD1, 5 bases. CDR3 length: 16 residues. Germline V gene lookup returns CDR1 ENHRY and CDR2 SYGVKD. V lost 5 bases to trimming and J lost 1 base, with 16 bases between them. In DNA, the CDR3 is TGTGCCATCAGTCCCTCGGAGCAGGGCGGCACAGATACGCAGTATTTT. As protein: CAISPSEQGGTDTQYF.

The gene calls are TRBV29-1 and TRBJ2-7; possibly TRBD2 for D (6 bases). This CDR3 spans 14 amino acids. V was cut by 4 bases and J by 0 bases, with 13 bases left in between. Germline lookup yields CDR1 SQVTM and CDR2 ANQGSEA. DNA of the CDR3: TGCAGCGTTGTAGAGCGGGTACTCTCCTACGAGCAGTACTTC. Amino acid sequence: CSVVERVLSYEQYF.

This clone has more than one count but fewer than ten. The CDR3 nucleotides are TGTGCCAGCACCGCCCGATACGAGCAGTACTTC. Encoded protein: CASTARYEQYF. This rearrangement joins TRBV6-5 to TRBJ2-7; D gene unclear. This CDR3 spans 11 amino acids. Germline lookup yields CDR1 MNHEY and CDR2 SVGAGI. The ends were cut back, 7 bases at V and 4 bases at J, with 8 bases in the middle.

The gene calls are TRBV11-2 and TRBJ2-1; D ambiguous. V was shortened by 11 bases and J by 5 bases, with 7 bases between the two germline ends. Germline assignment: CDR1 SGHAT and CDR2 FQNNGV. The CDR3 length is 10 residues. The CDR3 reads CALRDNEQFF. The CDR3 DNA follows: TGTGCCCTTCGGGACAATGAGCAGTTCTTC.

This clone occurred a few times. The rearrangement uses TRBV29-1 and TRBJ1-1, with no clear D. V was trimmed by 6 bases and J by 6 bases, leaving 17 bases between them. The CDR3 is 13 residues long. CDR1 is SQVTM, CDR2 ANQGSEA, per germline. CDR3 nucleotides: TGCAGCGTGCGACCCCTTAGTCTCGCTGAAGCTTTCTTT. This translates into CSVRPLSLAEAFF.

V and J are TRBV30 and TRBJ1-1; D possibly corresponds to TRBD1 (5 bases). Trimming took 1 base from V and 3 from J, leaving 15 bases between them. Germline CDR1 GTSNPN, CDR2 SVGIG (reference sequence). There are 15 residues in the CDR3. The CDR3 is CAWSAPAGVYTEAFF. CDR3 bases: TGTGCCTGGAGTGCCCCGGCGGGGGTGTACACTGAAGCTTTCTTT.

J is TRBJ2-7 and V is TRBV6-1; the match to TRBD1 covers 7 bases. This CDR3 spans 13 amino acids. CDR1 is MNHNS, CDR2 SASEGT, per germline. V gave up 6 bases and J gave up 6 bases; unmatched junction bases: 8. CDR3 residues: CASRYRGVGEQYF. CDR3 coding DNA: TGTGCCAGCAGATACAGGGGAGTTGGCGAGCAGTACTTC.

This clone showed up just a few times. J is TRBJ2-7 and V is TRBV11-2; D gene uncertain. CDR1 SGHAT and CDR2 FQNNGV come from the germline V gene. Trimming pared 3 bases from V and 2 bases from J, leaving 11 bases between. The CDR3 runs 14 residues. Here the CDR3 reads CASSFTLEPYEQYF. The CDR3 bases are TGTGCCAGCAGCTTCACATTAGAGCCCTACGAGCAGTACTTC.

This clone was counted once. This rearrangement joins TRBV15 to TRBJ1-3; D might be TRBD1 (5 bases). CDR3 length: 16 amino acids. Germline CDR1 LNHNV, CDR2 YYDKDF (reference sequence). Trimming removed 5 bases from V and 0 bases from J, with 14 bases in between. In DNA, the CDR3 is TGTGCCACCAGCTGGGGCCGGGGGGTCTCTGGAAACACCATATATTTT. It translates to CATSWGRGVSGNTIYF.

There are a few counts of this clone. This chain links TRBV7-9 with TRBJ2-4; D gene unclear. With 5 bases removed from V and 0 bases from J, the gap between germline ends came to 2 bases. CDR3 size: 12 residues. CDR1 and CDR2 from the germline V gene are SEHNR and FQNEAQ (reference sequence). The CDR3 nucleotides are TGTGCCAGCAGCACAGCCAAAAACATTCAGTACTTC. The encoded protein is CASSTAKNIQYF.

This clone appeared once. The V call is TRBV29-1, the J call TRBJ2-5; D is possibly TRBD1 (6 bases). The V gene's germline CDR1 is SQVTM and CDR2 ANQGSEA. The V end lost 6 bases, the J end lost 5 bases, and 16 bases lay between the germline ends. This CDR3 contains 13 residues. The CDR3 loop reads CSVKTGLGETQYF. The CDR3 DNA reads TGCAGCGTGAAAACAGGGTTAGGGGAGACCCAGTACTTC.

The V call is TRBV28, the J call TRBJ1-3; D ambiguous. The ends were cut back, 6 bases at V and 0 bases at J, with 12 bases in the middle. The CDR3 spans 15 residues. Germline loops: CDR1 MDHEN, CDR2 SYDVKM. This chain's CDR3 is CASSRRNPSGNTIYF. The CDR3 DNA reads TGTGCCAGCAGCCGACGGAACCCCTCTGGAAACACCATATATTTT.

This clone was detected a few times. The chain employs TRBV6-6 and TRBJ1-1; no firm D call. The CDR3 runs to 14 residues. CDR1 MNHNY and CDR2 SVGAGI come from the germline V gene (reference sequence). Trimming removed 10 bases at V and 0 bases at J, with 15 bases between. The CDR3 DNA is TGTGCCACCTCCTGGGCAGCCATGAACACTGAAGCTTTCTTT. This translates into CATSWAAMNTEAFF.

This chain connects TRBV29-1 to TRBJ1-2; tentative D call: TRBD1 (5 bases). The CDR3 is made up of 12 amino acids. Trimming took 3 bases from V and 2 from J, leaving 7 bases between them. Per germline, CDR1 SQVTM and CDR2 ANQGSEA. The CDR3 loop reads CSVDQGNYGYTF. In DNA, the CDR3 is TGCAGCGTTGATCAGGGAAACTATGGCTACACCTTC.